This is a list of T cell receptor beta chains from one sample in a study of T-cell memory formation after mild COVID-19. TCRdb used MiXCR to reprocess the 5' RACE reads, holding one entry per CDR3 protein. The repertoire holds 450,000 or so distinct CDR3 sequences, with approximately 20% as singletons. Specimen: PBMCs or a T cell subset sorted from them (not recorded which). These TCRs come from an adult woman who had mild COVID-19 (a few samples of this study predate the infection). Cell type and time point are not known. Each CDR3 is given with its conserved first and last residue. The order of the fields is clone size, J gene, D gene, V gene, CDR3 protein, CDR3 DNA. The D gene is left open where the match is weak. For some rows the clone size is stated as once, few or many, or as a class when expanded; others skip it.

few TRBJ1-3 . TRBV20-1 CSASRDGNTIYF TGCAGTGCTAGCCGGGATGGAAACACCATATATTTT
. TRBJ2-7 TRBD2 TRBV7-9 CASSGLAGESSSYEQYF TGTGCCAGCAGCGGACTAGCGGGAGAGTCCTCCTCCTACGAGCAGTACTTC
. TRBJ2-6 . TRBV3-1 CASSQVLLSGANVLTF TGTGCCAGCAGCCAAGTTCTACTCTCTGGGGCCAACGTCCTGACTTTC
few TRBJ1-2 TRBD1 TRBV12-3/TRBV12-4 CASSHRGGNYGYTF TGTGCCAGCAGTCACAGGGGGGGAAACTATGGCTACACCTTC
few TRBJ1-2 TRBD1 TRBV20-1 CSADRGDNYGYTF TGCAGTGCCGACAGGGGGGATAACTATGGCTACACCTTC
. TRBJ2-3 TRBD1 TRBV5-5 CASTLGDRAADTQYF TGTGCCAGCACCTTAGGGGACAGGGCGGCAGATACGCAGTATTTT
. TRBJ1-1 . TRBV2 CASWVAGRRNTEAFF TGTGCCAGCTGGGTTGCAGGCCGGAGGAACACTGAAGCTTTCTTT
. TRBJ2-2 . TRBV21-1 CASSRQGLAGELFF TGTGCCAGCAGCAGACAGGGCCTCGCCGGGGAGCTGTTTTTT
few TRBJ1-2 . TRBV7-2 CASSLGGGGSNYGYTF TGTGCCAGCAGCTTAGGGGGCGGGGGGTCTAACTATGGCTACACCTTC
. TRBJ2-3 . TRBV9 CASQDSPSTDTQYF TGTGCCAGCCAAGACAGTCCTAGCACAGATACGCAGTATTTT
. TRBJ2-5 TRBD1 TRBV3-1 CASSQDLFAGRGRETQYF TGTGCCAGCAGCCAAGATCTTTTCGCGGGCAGGGGGAGAGAGACCCAGTACTTC
few TRBJ2-1 . TRBV10-3 CAISDPGGEQFF TGTGCCATCAGTGACCCAGGGGGGGAGCAGTTCTTC
. TRBJ2-5 . TRBV5-6 CASSLVGVRETQYF TGTGCCAGCAGCTTGGTGGGGGTCAGAGAGACCCAGTACTTC